The rows below give T cell receptor beta chains drawn from one sample of a study of Tregs in tolerant kidney transplant recipients. Sequencing was performed with immunoSEQ multiplex PCR; in TCRdb, only in-frame clones are kept and a portion is missing. Of 100,000 to 120,000 clones in the sample, 85% to 90% were seen once. The starting material was CD4+ T cells from blood, obtained before the transplant. The source is a human donor who received a combined kidney and bone marrow transplant. Both conserved end residues are part of each CDR3. Each record gives: D gene, V gene, clone size, J gene, CDR3 DNA, CDR3 protein. D genes are given only for firm matches. Clone size is given for some rows only: seen once, a few or many times, or a class if the clone is expanded.

TRBD1	TRBV6-5	-	TRBJ2-1	TGTGCCAGCAGTTCAAGACAGGGCTATGAGCAGTTCTTC	CASSSRQGYEQFF
-	TRBV10-3	-	TRBJ1-5	TGTGCCATCAGTGACCCGAGGGAGGGTGGCAATCAGCCCCAGCATTTT	CAISDPREGGNQPQHF
TRBD1	TRBV19	-	TRBJ1-5	TGTGCCAGTAAAGGTCCCGACAGGGCATATCAGCCCCAGCATTTT	CASKGPDRAYQPQHF
TRBD2	TRBV5-1	-	TRBJ2-3	TGCGCCAGCAGCGTTACCGGGACTAGCGGGACTATTGGGCAGTATTTT	CASSVTGTSGTIGQYF
TRBD2	TRBV6-4	-	TRBJ2-7	TGTGCCAGCAGTGACGGGACTAGCCTCTACGAGCAGTACTTC	CASSDGTSLYEQYF
-	TRBV11-2	-	TRBJ2-7	TGTGCCAGCAGCTTATTTAACTCCTACGAGCAGTACTTC	CASSLFNSYEQYF
-	TRBV28	-	TRBJ1-5	TGTGCCAGCAGTTTAGGTCGGAGGGGTCAGCCCCAGCATTTT	CASSLGRRGQPQHF
-	TRBV11-2	-	TRBJ2-3	TGTGCCAGCAGCTTAGACAGGGTTCAAGATACGCAGTATTTT	CASSLDRVQDTQYF
-	TRBV11-2	-	TRBJ1-4	TGTGCCAGCAGGTTAACAGGAAATGTGGGTGAAAAACTGTTTTTT	CASRLTGNVGEKLFF
-	TRBV25-1	-	TRBJ2-3	TGTGCCAGCAGTGACTCAAATGAGGATACGCAGTATTTT	CASSDSNEDTQYF
TRBD1	TRBV19	few	TRBJ1-1	TGTGCCAGTAGTACCGGGACAGGGGTCGAAGCTTTCTTT	CASSTGTGVEAFF
TRBD2	TRBV9	-	TRBJ2-7	TGTGCCAGCAGCTCGGGACTAGCGGGAAGGTTTTCCGAGCAGTACTTC	CASSSGLAGRFSEQYF
TRBD2	TRBV5-1	-	TRBJ2-7	TGCGCCAGCAGCCTGTATGGGGCGGGAGCTAATTTTGTCGCATGGTACTTC	CASSLYGAGANFVAWYF
-	TRBV11-2	-	TRBJ2-7	TGTGCCAGCAGCCGGGCGGACACACCTTACGAGCAGTACTTC	CASSRADTPYEQYF
TRBD2	TRBV18	-	TRBJ2-1	TGTGCCAGCTCACCTACCAGCGGGGTGAGTTACAATGAGCAGTTCTTC	CASSPTSGVSYNEQFF
-	TRBV30	-	TRBJ1-1	TGTGCCTGGAGTGCCAGGGTGAACACTGAAGCTTTCTTT	CAWSARVNTEAFF